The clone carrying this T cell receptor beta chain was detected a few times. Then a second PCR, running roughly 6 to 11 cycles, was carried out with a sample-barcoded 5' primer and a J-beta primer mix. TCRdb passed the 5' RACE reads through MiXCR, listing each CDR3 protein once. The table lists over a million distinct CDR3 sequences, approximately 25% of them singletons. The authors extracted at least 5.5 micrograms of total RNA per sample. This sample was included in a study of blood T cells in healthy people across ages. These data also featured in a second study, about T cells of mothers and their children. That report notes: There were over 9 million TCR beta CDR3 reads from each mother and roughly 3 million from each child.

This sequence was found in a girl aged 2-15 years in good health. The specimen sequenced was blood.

In DNA, the CDR3 is TGTGCCAGCAGTATACTCACAGTTCTCTCCTACAATGAGCAGTTCTTC. Translated, it gives CASSILTVLSYNEQFF. The genes are TRBV28 and TRBJ2-1, with D unresolved. V dropped 5 bases and J dropped 0 bases, with 14 bases sitting between them. The CDR3 runs 16 residues. Germline V gives CDR1 MDHEN, CDR2 SYDVKM. The whole variable domain, filled in from reference TRBV28 and TRBJ2-1, reads DVKVTQSSRYLVKRTGEKVFLECVQDMDHENMFWYRQDPGLGLRLIYFSYDVKMKEKGDIPEGYSVSREKKERFSLILESASTNQTSMYLCASSILTVLSYNEQFFGPGTRLTVL.